This T cell receptor beta chain came from a study (dated by TCRdb to the mid-2010s). This clonotype was found a few times. Its antigen specificity is not known. Within one base of it there is no much larger clone, and no base qualities were kept. The CDR3, from cysteine to phenylalanine, totals 15 residues. The CDR3 DNA has 45 bases and is translated from base 1. Sequences LGHNA (CDR1) and YSLEER (CDR2) are obtained from the germline V gene. Germline trimming: 3 bases from V, 3 bases from J; junction bases outside gene matches: 7. Receptor amplification or capture employed RT-PCR. This sample was sequenced with an Illumina MiSeq. TCRdb handled the public reads itself, with Q25 trimming in fastp and clone calling in MiXCR, and kept productive beta chains. One record per CDR3 amino acid sequence lists the most common genes and DNA. The sample has about 680,000 distinct CDR3 sequences on record, approximately 14% of them singletons. The ten largest clones represent 3.6% of the sample.

The rearranged segments are TRBV4-3 and TRBJ2-7, with 8 bases matching TRBD1. The sequence came from a female donor in good health, serving as a healthy control. Source material: memory CD4+ T cells from blood. This receptor has the CDR3 CASSQNRGMSYEQYF. In nucleotides, the sequence is TGCGCCAGCAGCCAGAACAGGGGGATGAGCTACGAGCAGTACTTC.